The table lists the clone carrying this TCR beta chain with many counts. Its target is unknown. Unique molecular identifiers were present on the cDNA, which also gained a universal primer site by template switching. TCRdb independently ran MiXCR on the 5' RACE reads; one entry per CDR3 protein. The sample contains 1.5 million to 2 million distinct CDR3 sequences, less than 40% of which appear only once. The source of the sample is a study of identical twins. Study results and limitations: Cross-sectional statistical analysis, not tracking of the same donors, underpinned the conclusions.

Germline CDR1 and CDR2: SGHTA and FQGNSA. This CDR3 region has 16 residues. Trimming took 5 bases from V and 2 from J; bases not matched to a gene: 10. This TCR was sampled from a newborn girl in good health. This sequence joins TRBV7-2 and TRBJ2-5; TRBD2 agrees at 8 bases. Sequences were obtained from cord blood. The CDR3 spells CASSPTLLAVQETQYF. The CDR3 nucleotides read TGTGCCAGCAGCCCGACGTTACTAGCGGTACAAGAGACCCAGTACTTC.